Detailed here is one TCR beta chain. It has no known antigen specificity. No quality values exist for individual bases; no much larger clone is one base distant. The sample's treatment or condition label is to be understood as: live attenuated yellow fever vaccine strain. At every blood-draw timepoint, two biological replicates of bulk PBMCs were collected. A standard Ficoll-Paque protocol was used to isolate PBMCs from peripheral blood. TriZol was used to extract RNA from bulk PBMCs, CD4 and CD8 fractions, and dextramer-positive and dextramer-negative fractions. TCR cDNA was synthesized by 5'RACE template switching, which introduced a universal primer site and unique molecular identifiers. Priming for cDNA synthesis came from both the TCR alpha and TCR beta constant segments. Two PCR steps were used to amplify libraries, with sample barcodes and sequencing adapters being added in the second step. Sequencing of libraries was done on Illumina HiSeq 2500 (2x100 bp) or NovaSeq (2x150 bp). On the authors' methods: Reads were demultiplexed and collapsed into UMI consensus sequences with MIGEC, and V(D)J alignment was performed with MiXCR. Using edgeR on replicate PBMC samples, clonotypes were called vaccine-responding if FDR was below 0.01 and the log2 fold change was above 5 up to day 15. Each bulk clonotype received a CD4 or CD8 identity based on whether the sequenced CD4 or CD8 repertoire contained that clonotype at higher abundance. In-frame beta chains were kept once TCRdb had trimmed the public reads at Q25 with fastp and called clones with MiXCR. All rows with the same CDR3 protein become a single entry with the most common DNA and genes. For this entry, the V and J calls and clone size follow TCRdb and not the study's own pipeline. The sample includes around 600,000 distinct CDR3 sequences, with roughly 12% observed a single time. 14% to 15% of the sample rests with the top ten.

This sample was taken from a study of T cells after yellow fever vaccination (dated by TCRdb to about 2019). Notes on the research overall: The SMART-Seq v4 Ultra Low Input RNA kit was used to prepare libraries from fractions with low cell numbers. To follow T-cell clones before and after primary and booster YFV17D yellow fever vaccination, bulk TCR alpha and beta repertoires were sequenced over time. The cohort comprised two healthy male donors, one aged 18 to 30 and one aged 30 to 40 years. Blood was drawn at multiple timepoints before and after primary and secondary immunization, with bulk PBMC replicates and cell subsets isolated.

What the authors observed across the whole study: Most clones expanded after primary vaccination (about 96% of CD4 and roughly 90% of CD8) were re-detected after the booster, suggesting that broad memory maintenance occurred. FACS-sorted repertoires could contain abundant contaminating clonotypes from the bulk population, so computational filtering was required. Because only a couple of donors were included in the study, the extent to which the findings can be generalized is limited. A small share of clonotypes occurred in both CD4 and CD8 compartments, likely arising from convergent recombination. Compared with the primary T-cell response, the secondary T-cell response was weaker but faster, peaking on day 5 rather than day 15.

Trimming removed 3 bases from V and 4 bases from J; the gene matches leave 9 bases unexplained. There are 15 amino acids in the CDR3, from cysteine to phenylalanine inclusive. Only the CDR3 DNA is retained, 45 bases long and in frame from the first base. In the germline V gene, CDR1 corresponds to SQVTM and CDR2 to ANQGSEA. The chain is encoded by TRBV29-1 joined to TRBJ2-7; 10 central nucleotides agree with TRBD2. The receptor's source is a man aged 25 to 45 who received the YFV17D yellow fever vaccine. The sample in question was PBMCs, obtained on the day of the yellow fever booster vaccination. The CDR3 protein sequence reads: CSVEKAGGPRYEQYF. The DNA sequence is TGCAGCGTTGAGAAAGCGGGAGGGCCCCGTTACGAGCAGTACTTC.